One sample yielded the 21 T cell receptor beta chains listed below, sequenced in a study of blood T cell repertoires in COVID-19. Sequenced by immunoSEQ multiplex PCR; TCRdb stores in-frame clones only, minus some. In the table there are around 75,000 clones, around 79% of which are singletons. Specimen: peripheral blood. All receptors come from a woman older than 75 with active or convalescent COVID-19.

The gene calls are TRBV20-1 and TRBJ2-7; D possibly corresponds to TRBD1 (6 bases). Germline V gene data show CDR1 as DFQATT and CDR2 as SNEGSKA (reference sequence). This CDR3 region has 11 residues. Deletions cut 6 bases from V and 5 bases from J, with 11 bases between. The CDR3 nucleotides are TGCAGTGCAACAACAGGGAACGAGCAGTACTTC. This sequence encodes CSATTGNEQYF.

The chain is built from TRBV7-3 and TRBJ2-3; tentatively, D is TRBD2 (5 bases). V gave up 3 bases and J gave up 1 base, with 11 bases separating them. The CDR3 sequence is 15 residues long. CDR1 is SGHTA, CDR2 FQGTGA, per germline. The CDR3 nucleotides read TGTGCCAGCAGCTTCTTTCTGGGAGGCACAGATACGCAGTATTTT. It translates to CASSFFLGGTDTQYF.

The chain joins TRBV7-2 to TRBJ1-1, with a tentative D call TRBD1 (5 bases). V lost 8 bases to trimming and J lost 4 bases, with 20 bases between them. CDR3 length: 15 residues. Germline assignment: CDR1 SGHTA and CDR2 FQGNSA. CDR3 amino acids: CASLLDYRDFTEAFF. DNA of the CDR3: TGTGCCAGCTTGTTGGACTATAGGGACTTCACTGAAGCTTTCTTT.

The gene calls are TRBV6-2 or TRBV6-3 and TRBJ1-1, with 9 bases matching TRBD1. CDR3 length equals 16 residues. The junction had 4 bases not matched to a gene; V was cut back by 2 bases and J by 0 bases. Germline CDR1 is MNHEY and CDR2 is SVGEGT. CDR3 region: CASSYRQGEVNTEAFF. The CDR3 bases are TGTGCCAGCAGTTACCGACAGGGGGAAGTGAACACTGAAGCTTTCTTT.

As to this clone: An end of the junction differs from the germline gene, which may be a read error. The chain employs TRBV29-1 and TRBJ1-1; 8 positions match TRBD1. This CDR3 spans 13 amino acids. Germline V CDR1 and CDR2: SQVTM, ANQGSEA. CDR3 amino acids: CSATPRGPTEAFF. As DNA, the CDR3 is TGCAGCGCAACCCCCAGGGGGCCGACTGAGGCTTTCTTT.

The DNA of the CDR3 is TGTGCCGGAAAGGGGAAAACGATCATGAACACTGAAGCTTTCTTT. Translated: CAGKGKTIMNTEAFF. V usage is TRBV30 and J usage is TRBJ1-1, with a tentative D call TRBD1 (5 bases). The CDR3 length is 15 residues. In germline, CDR1 is GTSNPN, CDR2 SVGIG (reference sequence). The V and J ends lost 8 bases and 0 bases respectively, with 19 bases between them.

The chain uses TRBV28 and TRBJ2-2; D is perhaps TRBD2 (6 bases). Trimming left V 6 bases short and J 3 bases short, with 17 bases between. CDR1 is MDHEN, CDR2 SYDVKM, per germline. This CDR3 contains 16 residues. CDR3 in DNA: TGTGCCAGCAGCAGGAGGGGCGCGATGGACACCGGGGAGCTGTTTTTT. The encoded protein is CASSRRGAMDTGELFF.

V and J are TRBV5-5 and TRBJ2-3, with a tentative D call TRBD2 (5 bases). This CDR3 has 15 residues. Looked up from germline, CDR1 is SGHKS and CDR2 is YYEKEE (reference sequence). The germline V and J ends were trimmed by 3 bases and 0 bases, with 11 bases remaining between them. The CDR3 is CASSSRTPSTDTQYF. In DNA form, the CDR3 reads TGTGCCAGCAGCTCTAGGACTCCTAGCACAGATACGCAGTATTTT.

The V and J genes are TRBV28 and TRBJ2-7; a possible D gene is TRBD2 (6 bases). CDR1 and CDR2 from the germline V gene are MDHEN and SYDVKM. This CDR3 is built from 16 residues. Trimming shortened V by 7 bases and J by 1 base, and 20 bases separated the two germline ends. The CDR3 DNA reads TGTGCCAGCAAAAGTCGTGGGACTCCCGGTTCCTACGAGCAGTACTTC. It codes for CASKSRGTPGSYEQYF.

CDR3 bases: TGTGCCAGCAGATCCCCACCGGGACTGTCGAATTCACCCCTCCACTTT. Its translation: CASRSPPGLSNSPLHF. The V call is TRBV28, the J call TRBJ1-6; TRBD1 is a possible D gene (5 bases). The CDR3 extends over 16 amino acids. From germline, CDR1 is MDHEN and CDR2 SYDVKM. Trimming removed 6 bases from V and 7 bases from J, with 19 bases in between.

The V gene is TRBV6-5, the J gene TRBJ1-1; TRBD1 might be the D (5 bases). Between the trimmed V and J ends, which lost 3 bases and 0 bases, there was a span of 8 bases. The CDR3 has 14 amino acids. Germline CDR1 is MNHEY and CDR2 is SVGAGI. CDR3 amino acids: CASSYTRVNTEAFF. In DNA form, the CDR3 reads TGTGCCAGCAGTTATACCAGGGTGAACACTGAAGCTTTCTTT.

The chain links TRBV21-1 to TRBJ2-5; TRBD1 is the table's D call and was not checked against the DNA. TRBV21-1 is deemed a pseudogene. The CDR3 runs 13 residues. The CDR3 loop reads CASSKVRQETQYF. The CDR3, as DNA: TGTGCCAGCAGCAAGGTCAGACAAGAGACCCAGTACTTC.

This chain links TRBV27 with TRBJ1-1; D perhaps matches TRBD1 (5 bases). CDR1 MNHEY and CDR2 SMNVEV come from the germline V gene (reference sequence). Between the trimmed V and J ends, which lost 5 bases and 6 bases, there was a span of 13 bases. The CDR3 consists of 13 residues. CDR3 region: CASSRMAGAEAFF. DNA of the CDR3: TGTGCCAGCAGTCGGATGGCGGGGGCTGAAGCTTTCTTT.

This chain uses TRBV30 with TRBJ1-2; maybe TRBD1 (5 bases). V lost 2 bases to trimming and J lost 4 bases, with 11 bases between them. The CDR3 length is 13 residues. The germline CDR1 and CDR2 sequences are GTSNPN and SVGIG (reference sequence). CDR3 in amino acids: CAWSRTGFYGYTF. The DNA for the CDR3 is TGTGCCTGGAGTCGTACAGGATTCTATGGCTACACCTTC. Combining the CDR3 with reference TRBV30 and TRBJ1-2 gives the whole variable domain SQTIHQWPATLVQPVGSPLSLECTVEGTSNPNLYWYRQAAGRGLQLLFYSVGIGQISSEVPQNLSASRPQDRQFILSSKKLLLSDSGFYLCAWSRTGFYGYTFGSGTRLTVV.

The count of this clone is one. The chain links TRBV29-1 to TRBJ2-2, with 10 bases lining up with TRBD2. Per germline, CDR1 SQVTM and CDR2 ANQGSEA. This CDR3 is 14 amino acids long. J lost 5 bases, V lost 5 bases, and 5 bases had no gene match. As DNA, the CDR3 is TGCAGCGTTAAGCGGGAGGGCCTAACCGGGGAGCTGTTTTTT. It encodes CSVKREGLTGELFF.

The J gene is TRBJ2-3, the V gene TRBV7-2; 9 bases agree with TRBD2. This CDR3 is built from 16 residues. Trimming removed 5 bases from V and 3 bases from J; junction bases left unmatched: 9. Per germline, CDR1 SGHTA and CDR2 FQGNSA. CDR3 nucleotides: TGTGCCAGCAGCCCTCAGACTAGCGGAGGGACAGATACGCAGTATTTT. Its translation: CASSPQTSGGTDTQYF.

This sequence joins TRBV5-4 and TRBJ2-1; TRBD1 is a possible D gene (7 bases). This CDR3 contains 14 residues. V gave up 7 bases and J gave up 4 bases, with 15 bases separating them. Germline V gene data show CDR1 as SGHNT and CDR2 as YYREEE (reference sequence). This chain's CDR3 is CASGGMGQYNEQFF. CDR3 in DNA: TGTGCCAGCGGCGGGATGGGACAGTACAATGAGCAGTTCTTC.

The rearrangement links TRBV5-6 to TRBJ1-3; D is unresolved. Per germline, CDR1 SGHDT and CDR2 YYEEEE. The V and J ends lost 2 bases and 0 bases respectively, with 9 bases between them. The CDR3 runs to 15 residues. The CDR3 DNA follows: TGTGCCAGCAGCTTATCGGGGATCTCTGGAAACACCATATATTTT. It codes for CASSLSGISGNTIYF.

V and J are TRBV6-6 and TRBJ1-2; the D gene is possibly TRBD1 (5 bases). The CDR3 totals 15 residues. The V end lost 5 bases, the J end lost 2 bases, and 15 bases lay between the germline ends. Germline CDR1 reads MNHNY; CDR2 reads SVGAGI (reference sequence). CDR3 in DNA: TGTGCCAGCAGTACCCCGCTAGGGGTGAACTATGGCTACACCTTC. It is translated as CASSTPLGVNYGYTF.

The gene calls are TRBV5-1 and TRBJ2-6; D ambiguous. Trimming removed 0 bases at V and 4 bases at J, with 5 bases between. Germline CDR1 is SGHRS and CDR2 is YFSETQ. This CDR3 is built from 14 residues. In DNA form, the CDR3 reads TGCGCCAGCAGCTTGGACTCCGGGGCCAACGTCCTGACTTTC. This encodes CASSLDSGANVLTF.

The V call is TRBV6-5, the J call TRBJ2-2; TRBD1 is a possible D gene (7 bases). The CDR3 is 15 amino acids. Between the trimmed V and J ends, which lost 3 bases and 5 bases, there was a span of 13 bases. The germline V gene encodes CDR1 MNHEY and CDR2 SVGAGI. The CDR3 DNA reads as TGTGCCAGCAGTTATGGAGGGGGCCAAACCGGGGAGCTGTTTTTT. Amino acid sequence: CASSYGGGQTGELFF.